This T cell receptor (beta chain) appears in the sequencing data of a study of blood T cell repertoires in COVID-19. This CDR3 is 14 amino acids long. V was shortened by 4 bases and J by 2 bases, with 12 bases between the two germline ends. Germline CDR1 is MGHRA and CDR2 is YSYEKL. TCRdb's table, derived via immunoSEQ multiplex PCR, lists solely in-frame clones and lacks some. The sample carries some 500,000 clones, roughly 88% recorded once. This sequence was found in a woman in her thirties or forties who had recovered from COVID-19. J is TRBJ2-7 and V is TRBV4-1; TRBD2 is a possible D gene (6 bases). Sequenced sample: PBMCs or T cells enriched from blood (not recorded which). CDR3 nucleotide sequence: TGCGCCAGCAGCCCAGGGACTCTCCCCTACGAGCAGTACTTC. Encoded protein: CASSPGTLPYEQYF.